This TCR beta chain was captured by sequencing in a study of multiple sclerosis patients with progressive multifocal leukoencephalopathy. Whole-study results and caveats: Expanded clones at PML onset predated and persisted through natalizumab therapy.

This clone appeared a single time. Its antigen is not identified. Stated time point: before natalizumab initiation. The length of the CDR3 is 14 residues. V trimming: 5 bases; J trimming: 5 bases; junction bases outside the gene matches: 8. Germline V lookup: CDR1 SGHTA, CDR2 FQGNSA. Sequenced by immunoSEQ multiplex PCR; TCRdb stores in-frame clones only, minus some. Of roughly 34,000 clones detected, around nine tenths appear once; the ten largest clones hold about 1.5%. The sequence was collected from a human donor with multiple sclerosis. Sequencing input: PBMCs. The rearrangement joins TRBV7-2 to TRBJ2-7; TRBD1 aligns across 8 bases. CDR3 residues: CASSRDRRQNEQYF. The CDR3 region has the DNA TGTGCCAGCAGCCGGGACAGGAGGCAGAACGAGCAGTACTTC.